This TCR beta chain was obtained from a study of T cell repertoires in cytomegalovirus infection. Study observations and caveats: Within the response measured ex vivo, HLA-C-restricted CMV-specific TCR beta clonotypes were dominant.

TCRdb analysed the reads with MiXCR anew, one entry per CDR3 protein. The sample consists of some 700,000 distinct CDR3 sequences, about 30% of them appearing once. The sample holds a few counts of this clonotype. Its antigen is currently unknown. The CDR3 runs to 14 residues. CDR1 MNHNS and CDR2 SASEGT come from the germline V gene. Trimming cost V 8 bases and J 2 bases; bases outside gene matches: 6. This receptor was identified in a human donor in good health (CMV status not recorded). Some clones in this sample may be carry-over from other donors' samples. The V gene is TRBV6-1, the J gene TRBJ1-3, with 7 bases aligning to TRBD1. The source material was cultured PBMCs, sampled from culture after CMV antigen stimulation. The DNA of the CDR3 is TGTGCCAGCTACGTTACAGGGGCTGGAAACACCATATATTTT. It codes for CASYVTGAGNTIYF.